Reported below is one TCR beta chain. Unsorted PBMC DNA was run through sequencing on ten immunoSEQ deep assay plates. Generated by immunoSEQ multiplex PCR, the TCRdb table keeps only in-frame clones and is missing some. The profile shows about half a million clones, over 70% of them singletons. These data belong to a study of shared clonotypes between healthy human individuals. Study background: The donor group consisted of a couple of women and a few men, aged 18 to 49.

Sequencing used PBMCs. The clonotype comes from a middle-aged woman in good health. Some clones in this sample may be carry-over from other donors' samples.

The CDR3 DNA reads TGTGCCAGCAGTTCGGGGACTAGCGGGAACTCCTACAATGAGCAGTTCTTC. Translated, it gives CASSSGTSGNSYNEQFF. This chain links TRBV27 with TRBJ2-1, with 13 bases matching TRBD2. Germline CDR1 and CDR2: MNHEY and SMNVEV (reference sequence). The length of the CDR3 is 17 residues. Losses at the gene ends were 4 bases for V and 0 bases for J; bases not matched to a gene: 3.